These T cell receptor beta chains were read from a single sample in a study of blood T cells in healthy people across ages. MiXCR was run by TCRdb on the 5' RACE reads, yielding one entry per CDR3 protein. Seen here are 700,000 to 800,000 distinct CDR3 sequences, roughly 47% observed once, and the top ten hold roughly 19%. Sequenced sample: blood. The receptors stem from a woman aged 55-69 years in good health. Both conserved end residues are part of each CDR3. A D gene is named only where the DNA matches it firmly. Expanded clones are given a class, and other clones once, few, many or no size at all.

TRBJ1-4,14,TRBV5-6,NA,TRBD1,TGTGCCAGCAGCTGGGACAGGGGTAATGAAAAACTGTTTTTT,CASSWDRGNEKLFF
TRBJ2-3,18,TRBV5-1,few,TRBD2,TGCGCCAGCAGCTTGGCCGTGTACGGGGGGGCCGGCACAGATACGCAGTATTTT,CASSLAVYGGAGTDTQYF
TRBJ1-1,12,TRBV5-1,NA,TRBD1,TGCGCCAGCAGGGGGACAGGGGGCGAAGCTTTCTTT,CASRGTGGEAFF
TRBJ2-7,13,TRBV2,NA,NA,TGTGCCAGCAGTGACAGGGAAGGATACGAGCAGTACTTC,CASSDREGYEQYF
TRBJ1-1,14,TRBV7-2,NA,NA,TGTGCCAGCAGCTCTTATCGGGGCACGGCTGAAGCTTTCTTT,CASSSYRGTAEAFF
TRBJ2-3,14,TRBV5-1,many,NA,TGCGCCAGCGGGAATGGACAGAGCACAGATACGCAGTATTTT,CASGNGQSTDTQYF
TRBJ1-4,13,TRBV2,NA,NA,TGTGCCACCCACAGGGACCATAATGAAAAACTGTTTTTT,CATHRDHNEKLFF
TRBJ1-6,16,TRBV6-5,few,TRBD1,TGTGCCAGCAGTACGTGGGGACAGGGGGATGCGTCACCCCTCCACTTT,CASSTWGQGDASPLHF
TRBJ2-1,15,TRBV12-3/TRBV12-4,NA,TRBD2,TGTGCCAGCAGTTTATCGGCTAGCGGGATGAATGAGCAGTTCTTC,CASSLSASGMNEQFF
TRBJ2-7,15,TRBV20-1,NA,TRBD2,TGCAGTGCTATAGGACTAGCGGGGGTCTCCTACGAGCAGTACTTC,CSAIGLAGVSYEQYF
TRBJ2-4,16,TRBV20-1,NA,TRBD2,TGCAGTGCTAGAGATGCGGCGGGAGTGGCCAAAAACATTCAGTACTTC,CSARDAAGVAKNIQYF
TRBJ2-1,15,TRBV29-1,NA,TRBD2,TGCGGCCCCACGATGTCGGGACTATCCGGCAATGAGCAGTTCTTC,CGPTMSGLSGNEQFF
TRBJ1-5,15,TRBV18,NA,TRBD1,TGTGCCAGCCGGACCGGGACAGGGGGTGATCAGCCCCAGCATTTT,CASRTGTGGDQPQHF
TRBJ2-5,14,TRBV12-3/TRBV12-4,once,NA,TGTGCCAGCAGTGTGCTACAGGGCCAAGAGACCCAGTACTTC,CASSVLQGQETQYF
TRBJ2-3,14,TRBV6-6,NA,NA,TGTGCCAGCAGTTACCCAGGACTTCCAGATACGCAGTATTTT,CASSYPGLPDTQYF
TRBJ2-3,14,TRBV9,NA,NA,TGTGCCAGCAGCGTAGAGGCCCGCACAGATACGCAGTATTTT,CASSVEARTDTQYF
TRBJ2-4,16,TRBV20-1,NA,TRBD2,TGCAGTGCTAGAGATATTGCGGGACTAGCGGCCTACGGGCAGTACTTC,CSARDIAGLAAYGQYF
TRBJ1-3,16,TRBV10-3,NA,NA,TGTGCCATCAGTGAGTCGATTGAGACAACAGGAAACACCATATATTTT,CAISESIETTGNTIYF
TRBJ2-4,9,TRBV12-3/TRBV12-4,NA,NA,TGTGCCAGCAGTTCGCCGCAGTACTTC,CASSSPQYF
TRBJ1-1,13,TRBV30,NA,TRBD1,TGTGCCTGGAGAACAGGGGCATACACTGAAGCTTTCTTT,CAWRTGAYTEAFF
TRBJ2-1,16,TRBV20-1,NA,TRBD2,TGCAGTGCTAGAGATGTTGGCGGGAGCTCCTACAATGAGCAGTTCTTC,CSARDVGGSSYNEQFF
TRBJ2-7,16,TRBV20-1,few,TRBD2,TGCAGTGCTAGAGGAGGGGGACTAGAGGGACTCTACGAGCAGTACTTC,CSARGGGLEGLYEQYF
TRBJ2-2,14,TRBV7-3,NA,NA,TGTGCCAGCAGCTCGGGACAATACACCGGGGAGCTGTTTTTT,CASSSGQYTGELFF
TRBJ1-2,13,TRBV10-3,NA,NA,TGTGCCATCAGTGAGTTGGGGAAGTATGGCTACACCTTC,CAISELGKYGYTF
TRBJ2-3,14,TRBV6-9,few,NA,TGTGCCAGCAGCCCCGCGAGGGGTGGAGATACGCAGTATTTT,CASSPARGGDTQYF
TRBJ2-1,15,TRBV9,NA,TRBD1,TGTGCCAGCAGCACACGACAGGGGGATTACAATGAGCAGTTCTTC,CASSTRQGDYNEQFF
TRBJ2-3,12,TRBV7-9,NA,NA,TGTTCCAGCAGCGATCTCACAGATACGCAGTATTTT,CSSSDLTDTQYF
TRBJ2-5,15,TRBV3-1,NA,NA,TGTGCCAGCAGCCAAATGAGGGATGTCCAAGAGACCCAGTACTTC,CASSQMRDVQETQYF
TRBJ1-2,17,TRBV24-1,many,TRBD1,TGTGCCACCAGTGATGGGACCCTGGGACAGTCTAACTATGGCTACACCTTC,CATSDGTLGQSNYGYTF
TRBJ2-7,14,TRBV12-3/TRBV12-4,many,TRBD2,TGTGCCAGCAGATCTAGCGGGGTGGGGTACGAGCAGTACTTC,CASRSSGVGYEQYF
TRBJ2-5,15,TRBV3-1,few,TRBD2,TGTGCCAGCAGCTGGCCGGGACTAGCAGGAGAGACCCAGTACTTC,CASSWPGLAGETQYF
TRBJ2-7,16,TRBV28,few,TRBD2,TGTGCCAGCAGTTACATCCGACTAGCGGGAGTAAAAGAGCAGTACTTC,CASSYIRLAGVKEQYF
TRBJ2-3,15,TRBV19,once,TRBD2,TGTGCCAGTGAGGGAATAGCGGGGAGCACAGATACGCAGTATTTT,CASEGIAGSTDTQYF
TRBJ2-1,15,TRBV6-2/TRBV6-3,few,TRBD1,TGTGCCAGCAGTTACACGGACAGGGGTTACAATGAGCAGTTCTTC,CASSYTDRGYNEQFF
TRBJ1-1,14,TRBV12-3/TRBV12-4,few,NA,TGTGCCAGCAGTTTAGCTACCCCGGGCACTGAAGCTTTCTTT,CASSLATPGTEAFF
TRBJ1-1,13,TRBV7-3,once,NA,TGTGCCAGCGGCCCGCGTCCCCTGGGTGAAGCTTTCTTT,CASGPRPLGEAFF
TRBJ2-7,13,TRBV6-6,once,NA,TGTGCCAGCACTCCAACAGGGATGTACGAGCAGTACTTC,CASTPTGMYEQYF
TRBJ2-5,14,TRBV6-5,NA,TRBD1,TGTGCCAGCACCTCGACAGGGGGCAGCGAGACCCAGTACTTC,CASTSTGGSETQYF
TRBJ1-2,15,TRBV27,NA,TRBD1,TGTGCCAGCAGTTTCCCCTCCGGGACAGCAGATGGCTACACCTTC,CASSFPSGTADGYTF
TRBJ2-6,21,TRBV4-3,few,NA,TGCGCCAGCAGCCAAGATTACCGAGGCAGAATTTACGCCTCTGGGGCCAACGTCCTGACTTTC,CASSQDYRGRIYASGANVLTF
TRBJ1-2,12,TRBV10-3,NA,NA,TGTGCCATCAGACAGGACAACTATGGCTACACCTTC,CAIRQDNYGYTF
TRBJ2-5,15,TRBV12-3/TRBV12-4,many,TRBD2,TGTGCCAGCACCCTTAGCGGGAGGGACCAAGAGACCCAGTACTTC,CASTLSGRDQETQYF
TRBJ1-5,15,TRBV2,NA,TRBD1,TGTGCCAGAAGTAGACAGGGGGGTGGCAATCAGCCCCAGCATTTT,CARSRQGGGNQPQHF